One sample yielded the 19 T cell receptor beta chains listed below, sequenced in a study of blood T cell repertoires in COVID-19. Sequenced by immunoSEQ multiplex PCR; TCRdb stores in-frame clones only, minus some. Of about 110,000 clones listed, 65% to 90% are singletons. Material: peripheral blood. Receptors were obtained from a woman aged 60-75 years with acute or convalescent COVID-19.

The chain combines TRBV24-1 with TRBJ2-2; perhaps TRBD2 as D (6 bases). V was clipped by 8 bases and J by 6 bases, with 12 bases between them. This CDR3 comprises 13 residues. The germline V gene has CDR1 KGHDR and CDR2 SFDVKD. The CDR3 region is CATKEGMAGELFF. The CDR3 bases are TGTGCCACCAAGGAGGGGATGGCCGGGGAGCTGTTTTTT.

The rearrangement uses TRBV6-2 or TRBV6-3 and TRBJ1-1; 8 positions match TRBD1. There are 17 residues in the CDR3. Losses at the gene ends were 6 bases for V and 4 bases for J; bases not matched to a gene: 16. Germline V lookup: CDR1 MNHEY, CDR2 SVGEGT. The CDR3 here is CASSRGQGIGVGTEAFF. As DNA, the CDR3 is TGTGCCAGCAGCCGCGGACAGGGAATCGGTGTCGGCACTGAAGCTTTCTTT.

CDR3 sequence reads: CASSYQTGWGGAFF. In nucleotides, the CDR3 is TGTGCCAGCAGTTACCAGACAGGGTGGGGCGGAGCTTTCTTT. This chain uses TRBV6-2 or TRBV6-3 with TRBJ1-1; TRBD1 agrees at 7 bases. This CDR3 is 14 amino acids long. The V gene's germline CDR1 is MNHEY and CDR2 SVGEGT. The ends lost 2 bases at V and 10 bases at J; junction bases unmatched: 10.

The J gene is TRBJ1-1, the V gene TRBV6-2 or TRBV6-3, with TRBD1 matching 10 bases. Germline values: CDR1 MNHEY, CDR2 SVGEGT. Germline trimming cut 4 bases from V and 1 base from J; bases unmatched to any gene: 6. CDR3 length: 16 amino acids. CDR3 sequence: CASSSTGTGENTEAFF. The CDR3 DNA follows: TGTGCCAGCAGTTCTACCGGGACAGGGGAGAACACTGAAGCTTTCTTT.

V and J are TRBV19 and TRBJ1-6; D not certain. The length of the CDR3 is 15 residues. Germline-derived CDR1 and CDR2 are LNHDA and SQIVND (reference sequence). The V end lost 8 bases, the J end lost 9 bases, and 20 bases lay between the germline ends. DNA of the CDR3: TGTGCCAGTCGCTATTACGGGGAATCAGTTTCACCCCTCCACTTT. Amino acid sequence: CASRYYGESVSPLHF.

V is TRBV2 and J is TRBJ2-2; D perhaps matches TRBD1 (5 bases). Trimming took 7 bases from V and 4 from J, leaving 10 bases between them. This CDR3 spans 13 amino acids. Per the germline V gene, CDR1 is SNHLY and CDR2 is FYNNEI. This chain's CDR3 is CASKMDITGELFF. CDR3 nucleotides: TGTGCCAGCAAGATGGACATCACCGGGGAGCTGTTTTTT.

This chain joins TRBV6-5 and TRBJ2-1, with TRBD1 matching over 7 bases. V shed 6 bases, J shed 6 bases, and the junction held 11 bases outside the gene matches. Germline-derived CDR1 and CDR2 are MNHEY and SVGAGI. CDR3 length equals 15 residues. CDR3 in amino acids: CASRMTGQSSNEQFF. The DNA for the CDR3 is TGTGCCAGCAGGATGACGGGACAGAGTTCCAATGAGCAGTTCTTC.

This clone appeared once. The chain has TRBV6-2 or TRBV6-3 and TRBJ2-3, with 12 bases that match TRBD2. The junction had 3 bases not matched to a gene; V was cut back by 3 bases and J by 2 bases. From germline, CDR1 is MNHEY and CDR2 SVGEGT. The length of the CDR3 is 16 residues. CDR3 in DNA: TGTGCCAGCAGTTATGGACTAGCGGGGACCACAGATACGCAGTATTTT. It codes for CASSYGLAGTTDTQYF.

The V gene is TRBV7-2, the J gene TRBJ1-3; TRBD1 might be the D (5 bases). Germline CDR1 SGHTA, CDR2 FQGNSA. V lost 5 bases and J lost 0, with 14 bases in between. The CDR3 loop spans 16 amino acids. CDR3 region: CASSEEGTRSGNTIYF. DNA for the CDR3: TGTGCCAGCAGCGAAGAGGGGACTCGCTCTGGAAACACCATATATTTT. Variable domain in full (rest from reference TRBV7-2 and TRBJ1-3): GAGVSQSPSNKVTEKGKDVELRCDPISGHTALYWYRQSLGQGLEFLIYFQGNSAPDKSGLPSDRFSAERTGGSVSTLTIQRTQQEDSAVYLCASSEEGTRSGNTIYFGEGSWLTVV.

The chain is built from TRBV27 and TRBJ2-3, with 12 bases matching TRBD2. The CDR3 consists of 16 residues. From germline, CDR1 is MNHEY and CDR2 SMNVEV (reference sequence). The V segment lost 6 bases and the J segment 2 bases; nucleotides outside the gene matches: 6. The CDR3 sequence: CASSTLAGGLTDTQYF. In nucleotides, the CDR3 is TGTGCCAGCAGCACCCTAGCGGGGGGGCTCACAGATACGCAGTATTTT.

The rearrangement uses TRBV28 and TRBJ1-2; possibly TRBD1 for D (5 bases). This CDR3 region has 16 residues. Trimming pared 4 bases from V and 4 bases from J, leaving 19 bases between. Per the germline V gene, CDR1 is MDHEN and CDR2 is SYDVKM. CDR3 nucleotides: TGTGCCAGCAGTTCCCTCTACCCGGGGGACGGCTATGGCTACACCTTC. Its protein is CASSSLYPGDGYGYTF.

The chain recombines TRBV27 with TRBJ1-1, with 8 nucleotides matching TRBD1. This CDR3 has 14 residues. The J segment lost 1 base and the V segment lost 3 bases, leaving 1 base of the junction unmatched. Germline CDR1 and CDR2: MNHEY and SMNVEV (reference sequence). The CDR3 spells CASSFGQGNTEAFF. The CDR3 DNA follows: TGTGCCAGCAGTTTTGGACAGGGGAACACTGAAGCTTTCTTT.

CDR3 sequence (DNA): TGTGCCAGCAGTCAACGGGGTTGGGGCACTGAAGCTTTCTTT. Translation: CASSQRGWGTEAFF. The gene calls are TRBV6-5 and TRBJ1-1; D unresolved. V was shortened by 5 bases and J by 4 bases, with 14 bases between the two germline ends. Germline V gene lookup returns CDR1 MNHEY and CDR2 SVGAGI. This CDR3 is built from 14 residues.

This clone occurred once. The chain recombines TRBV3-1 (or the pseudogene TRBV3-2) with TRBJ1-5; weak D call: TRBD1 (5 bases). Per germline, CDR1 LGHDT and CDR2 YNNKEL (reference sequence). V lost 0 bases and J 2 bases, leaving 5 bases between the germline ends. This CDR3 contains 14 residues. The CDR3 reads CASSQEGRNQPQHF. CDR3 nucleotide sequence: TGTGCCAGCAGCCAAGAGGGGCGCAATCAGCCCCAGCATTTT.

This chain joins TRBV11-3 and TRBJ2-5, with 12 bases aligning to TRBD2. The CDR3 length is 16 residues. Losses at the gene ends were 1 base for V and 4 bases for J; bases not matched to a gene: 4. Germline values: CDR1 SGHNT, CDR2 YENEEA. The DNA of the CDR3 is TGTGCCAGCAGCTTAGGACTAGCGGGGGCCACAGAGACCCAGTACTTC. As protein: CASSLGLAGATETQYF.

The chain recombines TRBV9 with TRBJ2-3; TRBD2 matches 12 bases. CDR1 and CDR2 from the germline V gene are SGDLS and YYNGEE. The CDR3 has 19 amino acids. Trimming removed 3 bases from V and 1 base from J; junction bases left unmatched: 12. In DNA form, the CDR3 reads TGTGCCAGCAGCGCGACACAGGGACTAGCGGGTCGGGGCACAGATACGCAGTATTTT. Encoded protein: CASSATQGLAGRGTDTQYF.

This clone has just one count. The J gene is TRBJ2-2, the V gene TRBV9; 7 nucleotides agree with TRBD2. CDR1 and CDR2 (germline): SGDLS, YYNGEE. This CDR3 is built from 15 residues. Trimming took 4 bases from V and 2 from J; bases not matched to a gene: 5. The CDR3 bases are TGTGCCAGCAGCTCCAGCGGGGCCAACACCGGGGAGCTGTTTTTT. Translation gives CASSSSGANTGELFF.

CDR3 nucleotides: TGCGCCAGTTCTATTCTAGCGGGGCCAACCTACGAGCAGTACTTC. This encodes CASSILAGPTYEQYF. The genes are TRBV5-1 and TRBJ2-7; 9 bases align to TRBD2. Germline values: CDR1 SGHRS, CDR2 YFSETQ. The CDR3 totals 15 residues. J gave up 2 bases and V 8 bases, and 11 bases lay outside the gene matches.

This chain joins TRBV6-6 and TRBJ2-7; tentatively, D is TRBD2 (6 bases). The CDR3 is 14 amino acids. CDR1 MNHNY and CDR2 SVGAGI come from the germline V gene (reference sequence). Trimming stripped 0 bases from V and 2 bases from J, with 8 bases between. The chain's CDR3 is CASSYSEGAYEQYF. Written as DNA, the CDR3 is TGTGCCAGCAGTTACTCGGAGGGTGCCTACGAGCAGTACTTC.